This T cell receptor (beta chain) emerged from a study of blood T cell repertoires in COVID-19. Per the germline V gene, CDR1 is MDHEN and CDR2 is SYDVKM. This CDR3 contains 14 residues. Trimming took 2 bases from V and 7 from J, leaving 11 bases between them. Here immunoSEQ multiplex PCR was the method, and the copy in TCRdb shows in-frame clones only, minus some. The sample yields approximately 150,000 clones, around 90% seen once. Input material: PBMCs or T cells enriched from blood (not recorded which). The clonotype was recovered from a middle-aged woman who had been exposed to COVID-19. The chain joins TRBV28 to TRBJ1-4; TRBD1 might be the D (5 bases). The CDR3 nucleotides are TGTGCCAGCAGTTTAGGGCAGGGTCCTGAAAAACTGTTTTTT. Translated: CASSLGQGPEKLFF.